The present T cell receptor (beta chain) was sequenced within a study of human T cells and chemical hapten exposure. General study findings and limits: Counts of expanded TCRs at PT1 were positively correlated with patch test score.

As for time point: pre-sensitization, week 0. As to treatment: therapeutic diphenylcyclopropenone sensitization with weekly scalp DPC. This CDR3 has 14 amino acids. V shed 3 bases and J 0 bases; nucleotides not matched to a gene: 1. Per the germline V gene, CDR1 is SGHVS and CDR2 is FQNEAQ. This clonotype was seen many times. No antigen is known for it. TCRdb passed the RACE reads through MiXCR, listing each CDR3 protein once. The top ten clones hold approximately 6.3% of a sample with about 40,000 distinct CDR3 sequences, over 9.5% of them seen once. This receptor was identified in a man aged 25-40 years with alopecia areata. Some clones in this sample may be carry-over from other donors' samples. Sample: whole blood, taken in connection with sensitization to the hapten diphenylcyclopropenone (DPC). The rearrangement uses TRBV7-8 and TRBJ2-5, with TRBD2 matching 7 bases. The CDR3 region has the DNA TGTGCCAGCAGCTTTACTAGCGACCAAGAGACCCAGTACTTC. As protein: CASSFTSDQETQYF.